The rows below give T cell receptor beta chains drawn from one sample of a study of cytomegalovirus exposure and HLA in healthy donors. The assay was immunoSEQ multiplex PCR, and TCRdb's table has in-frame clones only and misses some. The sample has about 300,000 clones, 75% to 90% seen once. Material for sequencing was PBMCs. The receptors here all came from a man aged 40-49 years in good health and CMV-seropositive. The CDR3 runs from the conserved cysteine through the conserved F or W. The D gene is left open where the match is weak. Size is omitted from some rows. Given values are once, few, many or a class for expanded clones.

D	V	J	size	CDR3	DNA
-	TRBV7-9	TRBJ1-3	-	CASSLAPEGSGNTIYF	TGTGCCAGCAGCTTAGCACCAGAGGGCTCTGGAAACACCATATATTTT
TRBD1	TRBV27	TRBJ2-5	-	CASSRTGISTETQYF	TGTGCCAGCAGTCGGACAGGAATCTCAACGGAGACCCAGTACTTC
-	TRBV6-5	TRBJ1-5	few	CASSYSNSGPQHF	TGTGCCAGCAGTTACTCGAATTCCGGTCCCCAGCATTTT
-	TRBV6-1	TRBJ1-5	-	CASRGRGNQPQHF	TGTGCCAGCAGGGGCAGGGGTAATCAGCCCCAGCATTTT
-	TRBV19	TRBJ2-7	-	CASSTGTPGYEQYF	TGTGCCAGTAGTACAGGGACTCCTGGATACGAGCAGTACTTC
TRBD2	TRBV4-1	TRBJ2-3	-	CASSQGLAALSTDTQYF	TGCGCCAGCAGCCAAGGTCTAGCGGCTCTGAGCACAGATACGCAGTATTTT
-	TRBV4-2	TRBJ2-7	-	CASSPMRRLEQYF	TGTGCCAGCAGCCCGATGAGGAGGCTCGAGCAGTACTTC
TRBD2	TRBV4-2	TRBJ2-3	-	CASRGTSGSTDTQYF	TGTGCCAGCAGAGGGACTAGCGGGAGCACAGATACGCAGTATTTT
TRBD1	TRBV9	TRBJ1-6	-	CASSAQGGNSPLHF	TGTGCCAGCAGCGCACAGGGGGGAAATTCACCCCTCCACTTT
TRBD1	TRBV28	TRBJ2-7	-	CASSLPSQGVYEQYF	TGTGCCAGCAGTTTACCGTCACAGGGGGTCTACGAGCAGTACTTC
-	TRBV5-1	TRBJ2-1	-	CASSPSQGGSYNEQFF	TGCGCCAGCAGCCCCTCCCAGGGGGGATCCTACAATGAGCAGTTCTTC
TRBD1	TRBV7-9	TRBJ1-5	-	CASSATGGQPQHF	TGTGCCAGCAGCGCCACAGGGGGCCAGCCCCAGCATTTT
TRBD2	TRBV19	TRBJ2-1	-	CASSRTSGRLYNEQFF	TGTGCCAGTAGTAGGACTAGCGGGAGGTTATACAATGAGCAGTTCTTC
TRBD1	TRBV29-1	TRBJ2-1	-	CSVEKQGDGLNEQFF	TGCAGCGTTGAAAAACAGGGGGATGGGCTCAATGAGCAGTTCTTC
TRBD2	TRBV11-1	TRBJ2-7	-	CASSFGLAGAYEQYF	TGTGCCAGCAGCTTCGGACTAGCGGGAGCCTACGAGCAGTACTTC
-	TRBV28	TRBJ2-1	-	CASSFGGSGNEQFF	TGTGCCAGCAGTTTCGGTGGGAGTGGTAATGAGCAGTTCTTC
-	TRBV6-4	TRBJ2-1	-	CASSEGSTGYNEQFF	TGTGCCAGCAGTGAGGGTAGCACGGGGTACAATGAGCAGTTCTTC
TRBD1	TRBV28	TRBJ2-2	-	CASRSGQATGELFF	TGTGCCAGCAGATCCGGACAGGCCACCGGGGAGCTGTTTTTT
TRBD1	TRBV7-9	TRBJ1-1	-	CASSFQGDTEAFF	TGTGCCAGCAGCTTTCAGGGGGACACTGAAGCTTTCTTT
TRBD2	TRBV10-3	TRBJ2-3	-	CAISGTSQDTQYF	TGTGCCATCAGTGGGACTAGCCAAGATACGCAGTATTTT
TRBD2	TRBV27	TRBJ2-5	-	CASSVGLAGEGTQYF	TGTGCCAGCAGTGTGGGACTAGCGGGAGAGGGGACCCAGTACTTC
-	TRBV6-1	TRBJ2-7	once	CASSDPRGPSSYEQYF	TGTGCCAGCAGTGACCCCAGGGGACCCAGCTCCTACGAGCAGTACTTC
-	TRBV21-1	TRBJ1-4	-	CASTSRAGGNNEKLFF	TGTGCCAGCACGAGCAGGGCTGGTGGTAATAATGAAAAACTGTTTTTT
-	TRBV7-9	TRBJ2-7	-	CASSPFGDNSYEQYF	TGTGCCAGCAGCCCTTTCGGGGACAACTCCTACGAGCAGTACTTC
-	TRBV28	TRBJ2-7	-	CASSPLMDYRSYEQYF	TGTGCCAGCAGTCCTCTAATGGACTATAGATCCTACGAGCAGTACTTC
-	TRBV30	TRBJ2-1	-	CAWSGGYNEQFF	TGTGCCTGGAGTGGAGGCTACAATGAGCAGTTCTTC